The 12 T cell receptor beta chains presented below share a single source sample, sequenced in a study of regulatory T cells in long-lasting Graves disease. As to time point: persistent/refractory GD, antithyroid drugs over 5 years with positive TRAb. Extracted PBMC RNA gave rise to the TCR library. Construction of TCR beta libraries relied on iRepertoire HTBI primers and on Arm-PCR targeting CDR3 regions. In TCRdb, the multiplex PCR reads were re-called with MiXCR into one record per CDR3 protein. Of about 300,000 distinct CDR3 sequences in the sample, 20% to 25% were seen once. Here the sequenced sample was peripheral blood mononuclear cells (PBMCs), taken when the disease was refractory, from a patient treated with antithyroid drugs. The receptors were gathered from a female donor with Graves disease.

This clonotype was seen ten or more times. V and J are TRBV28 and TRBJ1-1; perhaps TRBD1 as D (6 bases). The germline gives CDR1 MDHEN, CDR2 SYDVKM. The CDR3 runs to 15 residues. Between the trimmed V and J ends, which lost 7 bases and 4 bases, there was a span of 19 bases. CDR3 in amino acids: CASIGTKFPSTEAFF. DNA for the CDR3: TGTGCCAGCATAGGGACAAAGTTCCCCAGCACTGAAGCTTTCTTT.

The rearrangement links TRBV11-2 to TRBJ2-3; 8 bases match TRBD1. Trimming at V came to 5 bases and at J to 11 bases, leaving 9 bases not matched to a gene. The CDR3 sequence is 13 residues long. The germline CDR1 and CDR2 sequences are SGHAT and FQNNGV. The CDR3 protein is CASSVGQGRGQYF. The CDR3 nucleotides are TGTGCCAGCAGCGTTGGACAGGGTCGGGGGCAGTATTTT.

This chain uses TRBV28 with TRBJ1-3; D is uncertain. Germline loops: CDR1 MDHEN, CDR2 SYDVKM. V was clipped by 10 bases and J by 2 bases, with 12 bases between them. This CDR3 spans 13 amino acids. The CDR3 DNA follows: TGTGCCACCCGCCGGCACACTGGAAACACCATATATTTT. Protein sequence: CATRRHTGNTIYF.

The chain is built from TRBV7-2 and TRBJ1-1; 9 bases are a match to TRBD1. The ends lost 4 bases at V and 0 bases at J; junction bases unmatched: 9. From germline, CDR1 is SGHTA and CDR2 FQGNSA. The CDR3 consists of 17 residues. DNA for the CDR3: TGTGCCAGCAGCTGGCTGGGACAGGGACTAATGAACACTGAAGCTTTCTTT. Translated: CASSWLGQGLMNTEAFF.

This clonotype has ten or more counts. This chain links TRBV11-2 with TRBJ1-5, with D unclear. Trimming cost V 5 bases and J 5 bases, with 13 bases left between them. This CDR3 region has 14 residues. Germline values: CDR1 SGHAT, CDR2 FQNNGV. DNA of the CDR3: TGTGCCAGCAGCGAAGGAGAGGGAGATCAGCCCCAGCATTTT. Translation gives CASSEGEGDQPQHF.

The chain combines TRBV6-9 with TRBJ2-2; 8 bases line up with TRBD2. The ends lost 3 bases at V and 3 bases at J; junction bases unmatched: 6. The germline V gene has CDR1 MNHGY and CDR2 SVAAGI. The CDR3 extends over 16 amino acids. CDR3 in amino acids: CASSYLGTRDTGELFF. CDR3 nucleotide sequence: TGTGCCAGCAGTTACTTGGGGACTAGAGACACCGGGGAGCTGTTTTTT.

In its sample, this clonotype was seen a few times. The J gene is TRBJ1-1, the V gene TRBV10-3; 7 positions match TRBD1. CDR1 and CDR2 from the germline V gene are ENHRY and SYGVKD. Unmatched junction bases numbered 5, after V lost 6 bases and J lost 1 base. This CDR3 spans 14 amino acids. For the CDR3, the DNA is TGTGCCATCAGCAAAGGGACAGCGAACACTGAAGCTTTCTTT. It specifies CAISKGTANTEAFF.

This clonotype occurred many times. V usage is TRBV6-2 or TRBV6-3 and J usage is TRBJ1-1; the D gene is possibly TRBD1 (5 bases). The CDR3 extends over 12 amino acids. Germline CDR1 is MNHEY and CDR2 is SVGEGT. V lost 0 bases and J 10 bases, leaving 9 bases between the germline ends. The DNA for the CDR3 is TGTGCCAGCAGTTACTCCGACAGTAGAGCTTTCTTT. Its protein is CASSYSDSRAFF.

Ten or more counts support this clonotype. The gene calls are TRBV28 and TRBJ2-6; 7 bases align to TRBD1. Germline V gene data show CDR1 as MDHEN and CDR2 as SYDVKM. With V trimmed by 4 bases and J by 0 bases, 6 bases remained unmatched. The CDR3 has 17 amino acids. This chain's CDR3 is CASSSRRQGSGANVLTF. CDR3 coding DNA: TGTGCCAGCAGTTCTCGCCGACAGGGCTCTGGGGCCAACGTCCTGACTTTC.

The V gene is TRBV5-1, the J gene TRBJ2-4; 8 nucleotides match TRBD1. V dropped 1 base and J dropped 3; count of bases not matched to a gene: 3. The CDR3 consists of 15 residues. Germline CDR1 SGHRS, CDR2 YFSETQ. CDR3 in amino acids: CASSLTDRDKNIQYF. CDR3 nucleotide sequence: TGCGCCAGCAGCTTGACGGACAGGGACAAAAACATTCAGTACTTC.

The chain is built from TRBV10-3 and TRBJ1-1, with 10 bases fitting TRBD1. CDR1 is ENHRY, CDR2 SYGVKD, per germline. The CDR3 totals 13 residues. V trimming: 7 bases; J trimming: 8 bases; junction bases outside the gene matches: 7. For the CDR3, the DNA is TGTGCCATCATTTCCGACAGGGGGCCCGAAGCTTTCTTT. Its protein product is CAIISDRGPEAFF.

Concerning this clonotype: The junction and the germline gene differ at one end; a read error may be behind it. The genes are TRBV12-3 or TRBV12-4 and TRBJ1-4; no clear D. The CDR3 extends over 11 amino acids. CDR3 DNA: TGTGCCAGCAGGGCGGAGGAAAAGCTGTTTTTT. Translation gives CASRAEEKLFF.